The clone carrying this TCR beta chain showed up many times. This sample is part of a study of regulatory T cells in long-lasting Graves disease. Time point meaning: persistent/refractory GD, antithyroid drugs over 5 years with positive TRAb. PBMCs provided the RNA from which the TCR library was made. iRepertoire HTBI primers and Arm-PCR of CDR3 regions built TCR beta libraries. A single record per CDR3 protein comes from TCRdb applying MiXCR to the multiplex PCR reads. The data hold almost 350,000 distinct CDR3 sequences, with about 20% observed a single time. The V gene's germline CDR1 is MNHEY and CDR2 SVGEGT. This CDR3 spans 14 amino acids. V shed 0 bases and J shed 0 bases, with 6 bases lying between them.

Sequences were derived from peripheral blood mononuclear cells (PBMCs), sampled when the disease was refractory, from a patient treated with antithyroid drugs. This sequence originates from a female donor with Graves disease. The chain couples TRBV6-2 or TRBV6-3 to TRBJ2-7, with D unresolved. The CDR3 coding sequence is TGTGCCAGCAGTTACTCCCACAACTCCTACGAGCAGTACTTC. Its translation: CASSYSHNSYEQYF.